This T cell receptor (beta chain) was captured by sequencing in a study of blood T cells in healthy people across ages. For the second PCR, which ran for about 7 to 11 cycles, a sample-barcoded 5' primer and a J-beta primer mix were used. MiXCR was run by TCRdb on the 5' RACE reads, yielding one entry per CDR3 protein. The table shows about 650,000 distinct CDR3 sequences, with roughly 32% occurring only once. Germline V gene sequence: CDR1 DFQATT, CDR2 SNEGSKA (reference sequence). The V gene lost 7 bases and the J gene lost 2 bases, with 15 bases spanning the gap. The CDR3 has 13 residues. The V call is TRBV20-1, the J call TRBJ2-7, with D perhaps TRBD2 (6 bases). Sequenced: blood. The receptor's source is a woman over 75 in good health. In DNA form, the CDR3 reads TGCAGTGGTGGGGAGGCCTACACCTACGAGCAGTACTTC. This gives the protein CSGGEAYTYEQYF.